This T cell receptor (beta chain) emerged from a study of cytomegalovirus exposure and HLA in healthy donors. Study-wide results and caveats: Segments of the TCR beta V type were, in most cases, productive about 87% or about 30% of the time in an earlier analysis.

Regarding this clone: Its antigen is unknown. At one end, the junction sequence differs from germline, possibly due to a read error.

The PCR contained 60 Vbeta and 13 Jbeta primers. In the authors' workflow: Unique TCR beta chains totaled roughly 80 million in a later count, with roughly 11 million of them shared. Repertoires were generated with immunoSEQ multiplex PCR, while TCRdb's copy carries only in-frame clones and drops some. V and J calls and clone size are as listed in that table; D and trimming were resolved from the DNA. The repertoire includes about 120,000 clones, 77% of them detected once, and 3.5% to 4.5% sits in the top ten. The TCR originated in a human donor in good health. Sequenced sample: PBMCs.

The CDR3 bases are TGTGCCAGCAGCTTATCAACAGACTCTGGGGCCAACGGCCTGACTTTC. This sequence encodes CASSLSTDSGANGLTF. V and J are TRBV7-8 and TRBJ2-6, with D possibly being TRBD1 (5 bases). In germline, CDR1 is SGHVS, CDR2 FQNEAQ. The CDR3 covers 16 residues.